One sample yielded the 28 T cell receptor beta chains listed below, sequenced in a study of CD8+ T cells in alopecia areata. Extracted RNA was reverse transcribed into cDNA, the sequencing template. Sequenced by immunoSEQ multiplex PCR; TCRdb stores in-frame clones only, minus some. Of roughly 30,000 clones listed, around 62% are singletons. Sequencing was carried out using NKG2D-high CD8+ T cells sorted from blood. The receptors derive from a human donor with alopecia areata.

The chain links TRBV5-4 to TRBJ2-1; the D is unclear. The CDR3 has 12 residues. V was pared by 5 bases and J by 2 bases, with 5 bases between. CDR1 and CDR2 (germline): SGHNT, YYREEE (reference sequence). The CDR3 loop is CASSLPYNEQFF. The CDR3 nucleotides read TGTGCCAGCAGTCTACCCTACAATGAGCAGTTCTTC.

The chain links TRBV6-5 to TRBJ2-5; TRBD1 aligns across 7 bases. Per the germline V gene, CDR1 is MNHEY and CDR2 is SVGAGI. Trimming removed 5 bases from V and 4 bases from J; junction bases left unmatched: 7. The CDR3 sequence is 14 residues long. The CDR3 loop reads CASSLQGQPETQYF. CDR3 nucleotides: TGTGCCAGCAGTCTTCAGGGACAGCCAGAGACCCAGTACTTC.

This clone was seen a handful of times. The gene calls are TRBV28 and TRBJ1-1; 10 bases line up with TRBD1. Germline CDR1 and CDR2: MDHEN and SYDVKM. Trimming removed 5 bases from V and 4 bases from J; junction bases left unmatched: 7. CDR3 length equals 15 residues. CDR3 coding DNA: TGTGCCAGCAGTCTACTCCGGACAGGGGGCACTGAAGCTTTCTTT. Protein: CASSLLRTGGTEAFF.

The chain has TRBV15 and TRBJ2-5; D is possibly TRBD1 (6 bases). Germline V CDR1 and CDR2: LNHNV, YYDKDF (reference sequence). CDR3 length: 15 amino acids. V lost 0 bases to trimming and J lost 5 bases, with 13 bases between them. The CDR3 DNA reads TGTGCCACCAGCAGAGAACAGGGTGACTTTGAGACCCAGTACTTC. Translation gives CATSREQGDFETQYF.

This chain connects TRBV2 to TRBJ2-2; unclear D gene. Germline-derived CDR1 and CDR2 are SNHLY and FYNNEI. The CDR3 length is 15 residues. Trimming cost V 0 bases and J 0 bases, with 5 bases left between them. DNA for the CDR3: TGTGCCAGCAGTGAAGCGCCAGCGAACACCGGGGAGCTGTTTTTT. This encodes CASSEAPANTGELFF.

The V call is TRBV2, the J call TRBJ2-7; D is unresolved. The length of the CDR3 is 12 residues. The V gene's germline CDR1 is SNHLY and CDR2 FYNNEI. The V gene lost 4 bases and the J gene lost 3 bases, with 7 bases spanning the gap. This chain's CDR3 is CASSAEFYEQYF. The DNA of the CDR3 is TGTGCCAGCAGTGCAGAATTCTACGAGCAGTACTTC. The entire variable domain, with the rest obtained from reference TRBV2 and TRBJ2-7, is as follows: EPEVTQTPSHQVTQMGQEVILRCVPISNHLYFYWYRQILGQKVEFLVSFYNNEISEKSEIFDDQFSVERPDGSNFTLKIRSTKLEDSAMYFCASSAEFYEQYFGPGTRLTVT.

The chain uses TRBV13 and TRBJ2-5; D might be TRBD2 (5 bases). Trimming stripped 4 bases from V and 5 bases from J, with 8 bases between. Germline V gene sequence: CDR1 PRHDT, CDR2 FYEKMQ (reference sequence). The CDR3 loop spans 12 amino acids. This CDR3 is CASSSERETQYF. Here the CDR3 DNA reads TGTGCCAGCAGCTCGGAGCGGGAGACCCAGTACTTC. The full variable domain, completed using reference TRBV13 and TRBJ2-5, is AAGVIQSPRHLIKEKRETATLKCYPIPRHDTVYWYQQGPGQDPQFLISFYEKMQSDKGSIPDRFSAQQFSDYHSELNMSSLELGDSALYFCASSSERETQYFGPGTRLLVL.

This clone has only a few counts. CDR3 in DNA: TGTGCCAGCAGCCTGCTTACTTCAGGCGCTGGAAACACCATATATTTT. This codes for CASSLLTSGAGNTIYF. The V gene is TRBV7-2, the J gene TRBJ1-3; D uncertain. The CDR3 has 16 residues. V shed 5 bases and J shed 2 bases, with 16 bases lying between them. CDR1 is SGHTA, CDR2 FQGNSA, per germline.

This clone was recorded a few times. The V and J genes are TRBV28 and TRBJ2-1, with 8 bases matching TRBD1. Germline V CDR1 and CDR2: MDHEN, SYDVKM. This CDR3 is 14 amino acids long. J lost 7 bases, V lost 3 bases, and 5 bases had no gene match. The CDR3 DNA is TGTGCCAGCAGTTTCCGAACAGGGGGGAATGAGCAGTTCTTC. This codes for CASSFRTGGNEQFF. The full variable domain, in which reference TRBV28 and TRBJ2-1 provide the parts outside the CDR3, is DVKVTQSSRYLVKRTGEKVFLECVQDMDHENMFWYRQDPGLGLRLIYFSYDVKMKEKGDIPEGYSVSREKKERFSLILESASTNQTSMYLCASSFRTGGNEQFFGPGTRLTVL.

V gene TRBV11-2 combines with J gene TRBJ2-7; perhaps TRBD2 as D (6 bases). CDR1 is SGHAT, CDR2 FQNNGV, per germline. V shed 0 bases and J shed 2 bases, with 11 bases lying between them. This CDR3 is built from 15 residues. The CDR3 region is CASSLEGTATYEQYF. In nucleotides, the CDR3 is TGTGCCAGCAGCTTAGAAGGGACTGCGACCTACGAGCAGTACTTC.

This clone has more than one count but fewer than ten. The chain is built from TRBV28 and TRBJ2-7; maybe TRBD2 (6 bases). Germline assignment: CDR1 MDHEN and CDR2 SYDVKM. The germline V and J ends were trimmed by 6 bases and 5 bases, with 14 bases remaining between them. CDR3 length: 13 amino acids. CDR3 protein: CASREMRGHEQYF. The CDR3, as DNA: TGTGCCAGCAGAGAGATGCGGGGTCACGAGCAGTACTTC.

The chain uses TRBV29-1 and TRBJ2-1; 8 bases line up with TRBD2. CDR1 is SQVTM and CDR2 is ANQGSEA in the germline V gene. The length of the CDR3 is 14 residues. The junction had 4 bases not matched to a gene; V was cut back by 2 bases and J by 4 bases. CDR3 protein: CSVENREGYNEQFF. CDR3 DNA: TGCAGCGTTGAAAATCGGGAGGGATACAATGAGCAGTTCTTC.

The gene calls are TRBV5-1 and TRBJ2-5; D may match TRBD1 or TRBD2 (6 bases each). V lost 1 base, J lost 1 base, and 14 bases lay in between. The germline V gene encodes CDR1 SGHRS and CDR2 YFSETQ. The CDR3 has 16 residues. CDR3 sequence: CASSLTRGVPQETQYF. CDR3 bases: TGCGCCAGCAGCTTGACTAGGGGGGTACCCCAAGAGACCCAGTACTTC.

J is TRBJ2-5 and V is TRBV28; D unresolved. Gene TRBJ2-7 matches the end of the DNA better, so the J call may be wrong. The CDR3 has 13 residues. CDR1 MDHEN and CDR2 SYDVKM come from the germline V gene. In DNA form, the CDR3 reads TGTGCCAGCAGTTACCCTCCCACCTACGAGCAGTACTTC. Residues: CASSYPPTYEQYF.

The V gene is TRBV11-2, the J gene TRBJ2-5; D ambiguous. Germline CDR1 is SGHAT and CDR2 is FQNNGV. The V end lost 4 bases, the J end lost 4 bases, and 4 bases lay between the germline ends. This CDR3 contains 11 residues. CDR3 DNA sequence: TGTGCCAGCAGCTGGGGAGAGACCCAGTACTTC. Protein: CASSWGETQYF.

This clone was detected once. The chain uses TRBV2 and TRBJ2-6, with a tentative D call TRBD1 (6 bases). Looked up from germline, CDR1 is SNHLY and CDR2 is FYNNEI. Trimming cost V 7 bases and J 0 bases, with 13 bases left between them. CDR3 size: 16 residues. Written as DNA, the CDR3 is TGTGCCAGCACTGAGGACAGACTCTCTGGGGCCAACGTCCTGACTTTC. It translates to CASTEDRLSGANVLTF. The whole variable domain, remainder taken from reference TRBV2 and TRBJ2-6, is EPEVTQTPSHQVTQMGQEVILRCVPISNHLYFYWYRQILGQKVEFLVSFYNNEISEKSEIFDDQFSVERPDGSNFTLKIRSTKLEDSAMYFCASTEDRLSGANVLTFGAGSRLTVL.

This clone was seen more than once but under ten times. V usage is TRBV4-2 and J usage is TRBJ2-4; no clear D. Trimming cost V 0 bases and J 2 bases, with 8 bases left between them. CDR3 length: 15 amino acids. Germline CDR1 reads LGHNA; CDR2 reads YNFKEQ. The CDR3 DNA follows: TGTGCCAGCAGCCAAGATAAGTTAACCAAAAACATTCAGTACTTC. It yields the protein CASSQDKLTKNIQYF.

The CDR3 loop is CASSLAHRYWKTQYF. The CDR3 region has the DNA TGTGCCAGCAGCTTAGCGCACAGGTACTGGAAGACCCAGTACTTC. The chain couples TRBV7-9 to TRBJ2-5; D possibly corresponds to TRBD1 (5 bases). V lost 0 bases and J lost 6, with 14 bases in between. Germline loops: CDR1 SEHNR, CDR2 FQNEAQ (reference sequence). The CDR3 extends over 15 amino acids.

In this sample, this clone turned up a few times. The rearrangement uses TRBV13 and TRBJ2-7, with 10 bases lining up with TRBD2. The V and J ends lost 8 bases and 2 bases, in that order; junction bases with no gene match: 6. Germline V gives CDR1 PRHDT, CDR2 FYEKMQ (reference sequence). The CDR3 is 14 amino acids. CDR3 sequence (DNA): TGTGCCAGCGGCCGGGGGACTAGCGCCTACGAGCAGTACTTC. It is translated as CASGRGTSAYEQYF.

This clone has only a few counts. The DNA for the CDR3 is TGTGCCAGCAGCTTAGAGGGAGGGCTAGCGGGAATCAATGAGCAGTTCTTC. This sequence encodes CASSLEGGLAGINEQFF. This chain connects TRBV7-2 to TRBJ2-1; 9 positions agree with TRBD2. Germline V gives CDR1 SGHTA, CDR2 FQGNSA. This CDR3 has 17 residues. Trimming at V came to 1 base and at J to 6 bases, leaving 10 bases not matched to a gene.

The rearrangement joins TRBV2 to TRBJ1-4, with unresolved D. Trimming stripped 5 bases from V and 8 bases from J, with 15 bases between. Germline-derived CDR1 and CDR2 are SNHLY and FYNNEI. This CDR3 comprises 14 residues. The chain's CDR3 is CASSWTYSSEKLFF. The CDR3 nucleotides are TGTGCCAGCAGTTGGACGTACTCGAGCGAAAAACTGTTTTTT.

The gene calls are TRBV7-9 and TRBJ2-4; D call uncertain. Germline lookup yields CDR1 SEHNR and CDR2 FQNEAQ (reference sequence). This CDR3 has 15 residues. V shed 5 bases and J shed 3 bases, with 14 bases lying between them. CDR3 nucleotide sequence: TGTGCCAGCAGCGTCACAGAATCCGGCAAAAACATTCAGTACTTC. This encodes CASSVTESGKNIQYF.

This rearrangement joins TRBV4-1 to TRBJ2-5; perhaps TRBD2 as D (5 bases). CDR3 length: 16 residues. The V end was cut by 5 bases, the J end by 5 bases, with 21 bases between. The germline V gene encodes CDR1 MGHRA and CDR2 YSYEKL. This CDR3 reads CASSSEVPPGMETQYF. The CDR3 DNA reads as TGCGCCAGCAGCTCCGAGGTCCCCCCGGGGATGGAGACCCAGTACTTC.

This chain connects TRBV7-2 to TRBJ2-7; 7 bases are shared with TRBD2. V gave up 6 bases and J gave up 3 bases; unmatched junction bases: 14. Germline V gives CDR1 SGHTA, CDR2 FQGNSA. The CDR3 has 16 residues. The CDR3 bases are TGTGCCAGCAGTGCCGTTTGGGAGGGCGCGATCTACGAGCAGTACTTC. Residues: CASSAVWEGAIYEQYF.

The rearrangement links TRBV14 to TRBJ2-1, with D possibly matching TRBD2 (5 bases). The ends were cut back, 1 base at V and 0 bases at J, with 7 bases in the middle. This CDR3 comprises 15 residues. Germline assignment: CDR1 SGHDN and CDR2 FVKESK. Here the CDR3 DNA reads TGTGCCAGCAGCCAAGCGGGGAGCTCCTACAATGAGCAGTTCTTC. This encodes CASSQAGSSYNEQFF.

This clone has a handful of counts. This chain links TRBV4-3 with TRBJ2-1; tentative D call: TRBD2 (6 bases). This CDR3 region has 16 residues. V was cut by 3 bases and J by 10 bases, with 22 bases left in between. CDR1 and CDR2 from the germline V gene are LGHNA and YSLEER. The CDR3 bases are TGCGCCAGCAGCCAGAGAAAGATCCTCGGGGGTCGGGAGCAGTTCTTC. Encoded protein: CASSQRKILGGREQFF.

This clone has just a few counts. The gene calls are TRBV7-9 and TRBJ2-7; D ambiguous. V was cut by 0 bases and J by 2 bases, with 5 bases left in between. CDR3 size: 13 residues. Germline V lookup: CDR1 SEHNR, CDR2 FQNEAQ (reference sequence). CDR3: CASSLAGTYEQYF. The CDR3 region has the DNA TGTGCCAGCAGCTTAGCAGGGACCTACGAGCAGTACTTC.

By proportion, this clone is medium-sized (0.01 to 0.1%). The CDR3 DNA is TGTGCCATCAGTGTGAGGGGAACGGACGAGCAGTACTTC. Its protein is CAISVRGTDEQYF. This chain connects TRBV10-3 to TRBJ2-7; D assignment may be TRBD1 or TRBD2 (5 bases each). Germline V gives CDR1 ENHRY, CDR2 SYGVKD. Trimming stripped 4 bases from V and 5 bases from J, with 12 bases between. The CDR3 is 13 residues long.